Listed here are 32 T cell receptor beta chains from one sample, sequenced in a study of T cells in pancreatic ductal adenocarcinoma. No neoadjuvant therapy was given to the selected pancreatic ductal adenocarcinoma patients before their surgery. The method was immunoSEQ multiplex PCR; TCRdb's version includes in-frame clones alone and lacks a portion of them. The repertoire has 7,500 to 9,000 clones, about 90% of them found once; the top ten carry approximately 3.1%. The sequenced sample consisted of PBMCs. These receptors were obtained from a human donor with pancreatic ductal adenocarcinoma.

The chain joins TRBV7-9 to TRBJ1-4; TRBD1 matches at 10 bases. Germline CDR1 SEHNR, CDR2 FQNEAQ (reference sequence). The CDR3 consists of 17 residues. V lost 5 bases to trimming and J lost 8 bases; unmatched junction nucleotides: 14. CDR3 sequence (DNA): TGTGCCAGCAGCCTTAACGCTGGACAGGGGGTAGGGGAAAAACTGTTTTTT. Protein product: CASSLNAGQGVGEKLFF.

J is TRBJ2-5 and V is TRBV6-6, with 7 nucleotides matching TRBD2. Germline CDR1 MNHNY, CDR2 SVGAGI (reference sequence). Trimming cost V 7 bases and J 7 bases; bases outside gene matches: 9. This CDR3 region has 13 residues. Here the CDR3 reads CASTLREVGTQYF. DNA for the CDR3: TGTGCCAGCACCTTACGGGAGGTTGGGACCCAGTACTTC.

The chain joins TRBV6-5 to TRBJ1-6; tentatively, D is TRBD1 (6 bases). CDR1 and CDR2 (germline): MNHEY, SVGAGI. This CDR3 is built from 15 residues. V shed 5 bases and J shed 2 bases, with 10 bases lying between them. The CDR3 nucleotides read TGTGCCAGCAGTCCAGGGACACCCTATAATTCACCCCTCCACTTT. Protein product: CASSPGTPYNSPLHF.

The chain has TRBV19 and TRBJ1-3; D remains unclear. The germline V gene has CDR1 LNHDA and CDR2 SQIVND (reference sequence). V shed 5 bases and J shed 9 bases, with 11 bases lying between them. The CDR3 extends over 12 amino acids. This CDR3 is CASSPPGSTIYF. CDR3 nucleotide sequence: TGTGCCAGTAGTCCTCCGGGGTCCACCATATATTTT.

The chain recombines TRBV19 with TRBJ1-3; D is unclear. V was cut by 5 bases and J by 2 bases, with 10 bases left in between. CDR3 length: 14 residues. The germline CDR1 and CDR2 sequences are LNHDA and SQIVND (reference sequence). DNA for the CDR3: TGTGCCAGTAGTGTTCACTTGGCTGGAAACACCATATATTTT. Its translation: CASSVHLAGNTIYF.

The genes are TRBV4-1 and TRBJ2-2; 7 bases are a match to TRBD1. Germline V gives CDR1 MGHRA, CDR2 YSYEKL. The CDR3 length is 15 residues. The V gene end was trimmed by 1 base and the J gene end by 6 bases; junction bases not matched to a gene: 5. The DNA of the CDR3 is TGCGCCAGCAGCCAAGTTGACAGGGCTTCCGGGGAGCTGTTTTTT. The encoded protein is CASSQVDRASGELFF.

V gene TRBV5-1 combines with J gene TRBJ2-1, with 13 bases identical to TRBD2. The germline CDR1 and CDR2 sequences are SGHRS and YFSETQ. Trimming cost V 4 bases and J 2 bases; bases outside gene matches: 12. The CDR3 has 19 residues. The CDR3 protein is CASSPAGTSGVGAYNEQFF. CDR3 coding DNA: TGCGCCAGCAGCCCCGCCGGGACTAGCGGGGTAGGGGCCTACAATGAGCAGTTCTTC.

This clone was picked up one time. The rearrangement links TRBV9 to TRBJ2-3; 13 bases align to TRBD2. CDR1 is SGDLS, CDR2 YYNGEE, per germline. The CDR3 is made up of 16 amino acids. Losses at the gene ends were 4 bases for V and 2 bases for J; bases not matched to a gene: 4. The CDR3 here is CASSQGLAGTTDTQYF. The CDR3 DNA is TGTGCCAGCAGCCAGGGACTAGCGGGGACCACAGATACGCAGTATTTT.

This rearrangement joins TRBV7-2 to TRBJ2-1; the match to TRBD2 covers 16 bases. The CDR3 has 16 residues. V lost 3 bases and J lost 15; bases outside the gene matches: 11. Germline CDR1 reads SGHTA; CDR2 reads FQGNSA. CDR3 nucleotides: TGTGCCAGCAGCTTCTCGTCGGGACTAGCGGGAGGGCCCGGGTTCTTC. Amino acids: CASSFSSGLAGGPGFF.

This clone has a single count. This rearrangement joins TRBV25-1 to TRBJ1-4; no clear D. CDR3 length equals 14 residues. The V gene lost 0 bases and the J gene lost 4 bases, with 6 bases spanning the gap. Germline CDR1 and CDR2: MGHDK and SYGVNS. CDR3 nucleotide sequence: TGTGCCAGCAGTGAATACGGAGATAATGAAAAACTGTTTTTT. Translated: CASSEYGDNEKLFF.

V gene TRBV27 combines with J gene TRBJ2-1, with D unresolved. The CDR3 is made up of 14 amino acids. The germline gives CDR1 MNHEY, CDR2 SMNVEV (reference sequence). Trimming removed 3 bases from V and 1 base from J, with 7 bases in between. CDR3 DNA: TGTGCCAGCAGTTTGCCAGGATCCTACAATGAGCAGTTCTTC. This translates into CASSLPGSYNEQFF.

This chain links TRBV5-1 with TRBJ2-5; 7 bases are shared with TRBD1. The CDR3 covers 14 residues. J lost 0 bases, V lost 4 bases, and 3 bases had no gene match. Germline V gene lookup returns CDR1 SGHRS and CDR2 YFSETQ. The CDR3: CASSHGQDQETQYF. CDR3 bases: TGCGCCAGCAGCCACGGACAGGACCAAGAGACCCAGTACTTC.

The CDR3 DNA sequence: TGCGCCAGCACACAAACAGCTACCCATGGGGAGCAGCCCCAGCATTTT. This sequence encodes CASTQTATHGEQPQHF. The chain is built from TRBV10-1 and TRBJ1-5; no definite D call. The CDR3 runs 16 residues. Trimming removed 7 bases at V and 7 bases at J, with 23 bases between. From germline, CDR1 is WNHNN and CDR2 SYGVQD (reference sequence).

Within the sample, this clone is medium-sized. The chain is built from TRBV19 and TRBJ1-5, with D possibly being TRBD1 (6 bases). CDR3 length equals 16 residues. V was clipped by 0 bases and J by 6 bases, with 15 bases between them. CDR1 is LNHDA and CDR2 is SQIVND in the germline V gene (reference sequence). Here the CDR3 reads CASSIDLTGFLQPQHF. CDR3 coding DNA: TGTGCCAGTAGTATAGATCTAACAGGGTTTCTTCAGCCCCAGCATTTT.

This rearrangement joins TRBV2 to TRBJ2-1; TRBD2 agrees at 9 bases. The germline CDR1 and CDR2 sequences are SNHLY and FYNNEI. With 7 bases clipped from V and 3 bases from J, the junction kept 1 base outside the gene matches. The CDR3 runs to 13 residues. The CDR3 DNA reads TGTGCCAGCACTAGCGGGGACTACAATGAGCAGTTCTTC. This sequence encodes CASTSGDYNEQFF.

V gene TRBV6-4 combines with J gene TRBJ2-3, with 9 bases that match TRBD2. V lost 3 bases and J lost 0; bases outside the gene matches: 1. The CDR3 has 15 amino acids. Looked up from germline, CDR1 is MRHNA and CDR2 is SNTAGT. CDR3 bases: TGTGCCAGCAGTGATAGCGGGGGTAGCACAGATACGCAGTATTTT. Protein: CASSDSGGSTDTQYF.

CDR3 in amino acids: CATSRKMTGGTEAFF. CDR3 in DNA: TGTGCCACCAGCAGAAAGATGACAGGGGGCACTGAAGCTTTCTTT. The gene calls are TRBV15 and TRBJ1-1, with 9 bases identical to TRBD1. Germline V CDR1 and CDR2: LNHNV, YYDKDF (reference sequence). The ends lost 2 bases at V and 4 bases at J; junction bases unmatched: 5. This CDR3 comprises 15 residues.

J is TRBJ2-5 and V is TRBV7-3, with TRBD1 identical over 10 bases. This CDR3 comprises 13 residues. Trimming took 5 bases from V and 5 from J; bases not matched to a gene: 2. Germline V gives CDR1 SGHTA, CDR2 FQGTGA. CDR3 nucleotide sequence: TGTGCCAGCAGCCCGGGACAGGGGGAGACCCAGTACTTC. Residues: CASSPGQGETQYF.

The chain employs TRBV6-6 and TRBJ2-7, with a tentative D call TRBD2 (6 bases). The CDR3 spans 14 residues. Trimming took 5 bases from V and 2 from J, leaving 13 bases between them. In germline, CDR1 is MNHNY, CDR2 SVGAGI (reference sequence). CDR3 DNA sequence: TGTGCCAGCAGTCTCCGCGGCGGGGCCTACGAGCAGTACTTC. Its protein product is CASSLRGGAYEQYF.

The rearrangement links TRBV7-2 to TRBJ2-7, with 7 bases that match TRBD1. Germline CDR1 SGHTA, CDR2 FQGNSA. This CDR3 has 14 residues. The V and J ends lost 5 bases and 0 bases, in that order; junction bases with no gene match: 4. The CDR3 protein is CASSGTASSYEQYF. CDR3 bases: TGTGCCAGCAGCGGGACAGCGAGCTCCTACGAGCAGTACTTC.

The chain employs TRBV4-1 and TRBJ2-2; TRBD1 matches 9 bases. Unmatched junction bases numbered 0, after V lost 1 base and J lost 0 bases. The V gene's germline CDR1 is MGHRA and CDR2 YSYEKL. This CDR3 has 16 amino acids. CDR3 sequence reads: CASSQGTGANTGELFF. In DNA, the CDR3 is TGCGCCAGCAGCCAAGGGACAGGGGCGAACACCGGGGAGCTGTTTTTT.

The CDR3 nucleotides are TGTGCCAGTAGTCCCCTACAGGGAGAAGCTTTCTTT. Encoded protein: CASSPLQGEAFF. V usage is TRBV19 and J usage is TRBJ1-1; D may be TRBD1 (6 bases). The CDR3 extends over 12 amino acids. CDR1 and CDR2 (germline): LNHDA, SQIVND (reference sequence). Trimming took off 5 bases at V and 8 bases at J, with 12 bases between the two ends.

The chain carries TRBV9 and TRBJ2-5; no definite D call. The CDR3 loop spans 15 amino acids. V lost 4 bases, J lost 4 bases, and 17 bases lay in between. The germline V gene has CDR1 SGDLS and CDR2 YYNGEE. The CDR3 DNA reads TGTGCCAGCAGCCCCCGTTCAACAGAATCAGAGACCCAGTACTTC. This translates into CASSPRSTESETQYF.

CDR3 sequence (DNA): TGTGCCAGCAGCTTAGGGCCCAACTACGAGCAGTACTTC. This translates into CASSLGPNYEQYF. This sequence joins TRBV7-6 and TRBJ2-7; D ambiguous. With 1 base removed from V and 3 bases from J, the gap between germline ends came to 7 bases. The CDR3 sequence is 13 residues long. Per germline, CDR1 SGHVS and CDR2 FNYEAQ.

This sequence joins TRBV9 and TRBJ2-7; 7 nucleotides line up with TRBD2. With V trimmed by 0 bases and J by 4 bases, 7 bases remained unmatched. The CDR3 consists of 15 residues. From germline, CDR1 is SGDLS and CDR2 YYNGEE. CDR3 coding DNA: TGTGCCAGCAGCGTAGCCGGGGGGAGTTCGTACGAGCAGTACTTC. This sequence encodes CASSVAGGSSYEQYF.

The chain is built from TRBV30 and TRBJ2-7, with D possibly being TRBD1 (6 bases). CDR1 is GTSNPN, CDR2 SVGIG, per germline (reference sequence). The CDR3 is 13 residues long. The V and J ends lost 3 bases and 0 bases respectively, with 9 bases between them. The CDR3 here is CAWRVRGSYEQYF. The CDR3 bases are TGTGCCTGGAGAGTCAGGGGCTCCTACGAGCAGTACTTC.

The chain recombines TRBV11-1 with TRBJ2-6; 9 bases line up with TRBD1. J was trimmed by 3 bases and V by 5 bases; bases with no gene match: 5. Germline values: CDR1 SGHAT, CDR2 FQDESV (reference sequence). The CDR3 has 16 residues. The CDR3 here is CASSNEGQGGANVLTF. CDR3 nucleotides: TGTGCCAGCAGCAATGAGGGACAGGGTGGGGCCAACGTCCTGACTTTC.

The chain is built from TRBV28 and TRBJ2-4; D not certain. Germline V gene data show CDR1 as MDHEN and CDR2 as SYDVKM. The CDR3 is 16 amino acids. Trimming shortened V by 3 bases and J by 0 bases, and 12 bases separated the two germline ends. CDR3 sequence reads: CASSFRRSLAKNIQYF. As DNA, the CDR3 is TGTGCCAGCAGTTTTCGGCGGTCCTTAGCCAAAAACATTCAGTACTTC.

The V call is TRBV21-1, the J call TRBJ1-1. TRBV21-1 has pseudogene status. This CDR3 is built from 15 residues. The CDR3 sequence: CASRLLGEVMTEAFF. The CDR3 DNA reads TGTGCCAGCAGGTTATTGGGGGAGGTGATGACTGAAGCTTTCTTT.

The chain recombines TRBV11-3 with TRBJ1-6, with D hard to call. Germline assignment: CDR1 SGHNT and CDR2 YENEEA. Between the trimmed V and J ends, which lost 1 base and 10 bases, there was a span of 11 bases. This CDR3 comprises 14 residues. CDR3 nucleotides: TGTGCCAGCAGCTTAGGTGCGGGAGGATCACCCCTCCACTTT. Translated, it gives CASSLGAGGSPLHF.

The chain joins TRBV2 to TRBJ2-2; D might be TRBD1 (6 bases). V was clipped by 7 bases and J by 7 bases, with 13 bases between them. Germline CDR1 and CDR2: SNHLY and FYNNEI. The CDR3 extends over 13 amino acids. For the CDR3, the DNA is TGTGCCAGCATTAAACAGGGAAACGGGGAGCTGTTTTTT. It translates to CASIKQGNGELFF.

The chain combines TRBV6-1 with TRBJ2-7; D perhaps matches TRBD1 (7 bases). The CDR3 sequence is 18 residues long. Trimming took 2 bases from V and 0 from J, leaving 20 bases between them. CDR1 is MNHNS and CDR2 is SASEGT in the germline V gene. The CDR3 DNA is TGTGCCAGCAGTGAATCCCTTAGTGGAGGGGGCAACTCCTACGAGCAGTACTTC. It translates to CASSESLSGGGNSYEQYF.